This T cell receptor (beta chain) is from a study of beta chain features in type 1 diabetes. Study outcomes and limitations: The study found that naive, central memory and Treg TCRB repertoires appeared more similar in patients than in healthy donors.

The isolated RNA, all of it, was reverse transcribed, so expressed TCRB transcripts were what got sequenced. Assay used: immunoSEQ multiplex PCR; TCRdb lists only in-frame clones, some missing. The sample consists of about 620,000 clones, about 14% of them appearing once. On this clone itself: Its cognate antigen is unknown.

Sequencing used naive CD4+ T cells from blood. The TCR comes from a man aged 18 to 30 in good health.

CDR3 amino acids: CASSYSASGAYEQYF. CDR3 DNA sequence: TGTGCCAGCAGTTACTCGGCTAGCGGGGCCTACGAGCAGTACTTC. The chain has TRBV6-5 and TRBJ2-7; TRBD2 matches 9 bases. Per germline, CDR1 MNHEY and CDR2 SVGAGI. CDR3 length equals 15 residues. V lost 0 bases and J lost 2; bases outside the gene matches: 2.